Presented here are 30 T cell receptor beta chains from one specimen sequenced in a study of graft-versus-host responses after intestinal transplantation. Libraries were prepared by immunoSEQ multiplex PCR; TCRdb keeps only in-frame clonotypes and omits some of them. The repertoire holds around 23,000 clones, 90% to 95% seen once, with around 0.82% in the top ten. This sample comprised PBMCs, obtained just over 29 days after intestinal transplant. The receptor source for this set is a human patient who received an intestinal transplant, so some T cells may come from the graft donor.

The gene calls are TRBV4-1 and TRBJ2-2; D may match TRBD1 or TRBD2 (5 bases each). The CDR3 loop spans 14 amino acids. In germline, CDR1 is MGHRA, CDR2 YSYEKL. With 5 bases removed from V and 8 bases from J, the gap between germline ends came to 15 bases. The CDR3 bases are TGCGCCAGCAGCTCCCGAATAGAGGGGGGGGAGCTGTTTTTT. Protein product: CASSSRIEGGELFF.

The chain uses TRBV5-1 and TRBJ2-2; no clear D. V was trimmed by 7 bases and J by 0 bases, leaving 10 bases between them. This CDR3 contains 14 residues. Germline V gene lookup returns CDR1 SGHRS and CDR2 YFSETQ. CDR3 in DNA: TGCGCCAGCTCGGCCGGCACGAACACCGGGGAGCTGTTTTTT. It encodes CASSAGTNTGELFF.

V and J are TRBV6-5 and TRBJ2-1; 9 nucleotides match TRBD2. Germline trimming cut 7 bases from V and 4 bases from J; bases unmatched to any gene: 5. The CDR3 totals 14 residues. Germline V gene data show CDR1 as MNHEY and CDR2 as SVGAGI. This chain's CDR3 is CASTAGGWYNEQFF. CDR3 DNA sequence: TGTGCCAGCACGGCGGGGGGGTGGTACAATGAGCAGTTCTTC.

This chain links TRBV29-1 with TRBJ1-2; D call uncertain. The germline V gene encodes CDR1 SQVTM and CDR2 ANQGSEA. Between the trimmed V and J ends, which lost 6 bases and 2 bases, there was a span of 7 bases. CDR3 length: 11 amino acids. The CDR3 region is CSVLTNYGYTF. In DNA form, the CDR3 reads TGCAGCGTCTTGACGAACTATGGCTACACCTTC.

The V gene is TRBV6-5, the J gene TRBJ1-2, with 8 bases matching TRBD1. This CDR3 has 13 amino acids. Looked up from germline, CDR1 is MNHEY and CDR2 is SVGAGI. V lost 4 bases to trimming and J lost 6 bases; unmatched junction nucleotides: 4. The CDR3 loop reads CASSLTGVDGYTF. The CDR3 nucleotides read TGTGCCAGCAGTTTGACAGGGGTCGATGGCTACACCTTC.

The J gene is TRBJ2-5, the V gene TRBV9; D may be TRBD1 (5 bases). Germline V gene data show CDR1 as SGDLS and CDR2 as YYNGEE. This CDR3 has 16 residues. V was cut by 1 base and J by 5 bases, with 18 bases left in between. CDR3 sequence reads: CASSVNQGSWVETQYF. The CDR3 coding sequence is TGTGCCAGCAGCGTAAATCAGGGTAGTTGGGTGGAGACCCAGTACTTC. The full variable domain, rest sourced from reference TRBV9 and TRBJ2-5, is DSGVTQTPKHLITATGQRVTLRCSPRSGDLSVYWYQQSLDQGLQFLIQYYNGEERAKGNILERFSAQQFPDLHSELNLSSLELGDSALYFCASSVNQGSWVETQYFGPGTRLLVL.

The table lists this clone with a count of one. The chain recombines TRBV19 with TRBJ2-7, with D possibly matching TRBD1 (5 bases). This CDR3 comprises 13 residues. V gave up 5 bases and J gave up 5 bases, with 13 bases separating them. The germline CDR1 and CDR2 sequences are LNHDA and SQIVND (reference sequence). The CDR3 reads CASSPRQNDEQYF. In DNA, the CDR3 is TGTGCCAGTAGTCCTCGACAGAACGACGAGCAGTACTTC.

The table lists this clone with a count of one. The gene calls are TRBV28 and TRBJ2-7; TRBD2 matches 7 bases. V trimming: 2 bases; J trimming: 2 bases; junction bases outside the gene matches: 18. This CDR3 comprises 19 residues. Germline V gives CDR1 MDHEN, CDR2 SYDVKM. CDR3 sequence: CASSLKRSAGVPLPYEQYF. Written as DNA, the CDR3 is TGTGCCAGCAGTTTAAAGCGTAGCGCGGGAGTTCCCCTCCCCTACGAGCAGTACTTC.

The V and J genes are TRBV4-1 and TRBJ2-7; D may be TRBD1 or TRBD2 (5 bases each). The CDR3 length is 14 residues. Germline CDR1 MGHRA, CDR2 YSYEKL. Trimming took 5 bases from V and 4 from J, leaving 15 bases between them. The CDR3 DNA sequence: TGCGCCAGCAGCTCCCGGGCCGGGGCATACGAGCAGTACTTC. Translation gives CASSSRAGAYEQYF.

The gene calls are TRBV6-5 and TRBJ2-7; TRBD1 is a possible D gene (5 bases). The CDR3 contains 12 residues. V was clipped by 6 bases and J by 6 bases, with 12 bases between them. CDR1 and CDR2 from the germline V gene are MNHEY and SVGAGI. The CDR3 DNA sequence: TGTGCCAGCAGACAGGCCCAGGGCGAGCAGTACTTC. It specifies CASRQAQGEQYF.

The V call is TRBV7-9, the J call TRBJ2-7; no reliable D call. The ends were cut back, 2 bases at V and 0 bases at J, with 14 bases in the middle. The CDR3 loop spans 16 amino acids. Per germline, CDR1 SEHNR and CDR2 FQNEAQ (reference sequence). The CDR3 loop is CASSLSPPSTSYEQYF. CDR3 bases: TGTGCCAGCAGCTTAAGCCCACCCTCTACCTCCTACGAGCAGTACTTC.

This chain uses TRBV6-1 with TRBJ2-1, with 8 positions matching TRBD1. The CDR3 extends over 15 amino acids. J was trimmed by 7 bases and V by 7 bases; bases with no gene match: 12. In germline, CDR1 is MNHNS, CDR2 SASEGT. The CDR3 DNA is TGTGCCAGCATTATCGGGACAGGAATTTATAATGAGCAGTTCTTC. Residues: CASIIGTGIYNEQFF.

CDR3 loop: CSVFVAEAFF. CDR3 nucleotide sequence: TGCAGCGTTTTCGTCGCTGAAGCTTTCTTT. The V gene is TRBV29-1, the J gene TRBJ1-1; no reliable D call. Trimming pared 5 bases from V and 6 bases from J, leaving 7 bases between. Germline V gene sequence: CDR1 SQVTM, CDR2 ANQGSEA. CDR3 size: 10 residues.

The rearrangement links TRBV4-3 to TRBJ2-7; D remains unclear. Germline V gene sequence: CDR1 LGHNA, CDR2 YSLEER. The CDR3 runs 14 residues. V lost 3 bases and J lost 3, with 12 bases in between. As DNA, the CDR3 is TGCGCCAGCAGCCACCTTCCCCAAGGCTACGAGCAGTACTTC. Its translation is CASSHLPQGYEQYF.

CDR3 in amino acids: CASSYRGQGNEQFF. DNA for the CDR3: TGTGCCAGCAGTTACAGGGGACAGGGGAATGAGCAGTTCTTC. The rearrangement joins TRBV6-5 to TRBJ2-1, with 10 bases aligning to TRBD1. The V gene's germline CDR1 is MNHEY and CDR2 SVGAGI. The trim removed 2 bases at V and 7 bases at J, leaving 2 bases unmatched. The CDR3 covers 14 residues.

This clone appeared once. In DNA form, the CDR3 reads TGTGCCAGCAGCTTAGGTACTGGCGAGACTTTTTTT. Encoded protein: CASSLGTGETFF. The chain joins TRBV11-2 to TRBJ1-4; D remains unclear. Germline lookup yields CDR1 SGHAT and CDR2 FQNNGV. Trimming cost V 1 base and J 17 bases, with 14 bases left between them. This CDR3 region has 12 residues. The entire variable domain, with the rest obtained from reference TRBV11-2 and TRBJ1-4, is as follows: EAGVAQSPRYKIIEKRQSVAFWCNPISGHATLYWYQQILGQGPKLLIQFQNNGVVDDSQLPKDRFSAERLKGVDSTLKIQPAKLEDSAVYLCASSLGTGETFFGSGTQLSVL.

The chain links TRBV10-2 to TRBJ1-1, with 10 nucleotides matching TRBD1. Germline lookup yields CDR1 WSHSY and CDR2 SAAADI. CDR3 size: 13 residues. The trim removed 8 bases at V and 3 bases at J, leaving 3 bases unmatched. Written as DNA, the CDR3 is TGCGCCAGCGGGACAGGGGCAGACACTGAAGCTTTCTTT. It specifies CASGTGADTEAFF.

In regard to this clone: This CDR3 is also generated by other DNA sequences in the sample. This rearrangement joins TRBV7-2 to TRBJ2-5; 9 bases are shared with TRBD1. V was clipped by 6 bases and J by 3 bases; unmatched bases: 2. The CDR3 runs 13 residues. Germline V lookup: CDR1 SGHTA, CDR2 FQGNSA. CDR3 DNA sequence: TGTGCCAGCAGTAGGGACAGGGAAGAGACCCAGTACTTC. Its protein is CASSRDREETQYF.

The chain couples TRBV5-1 to TRBJ2-7; TRBD1 matches 10 bases. J was trimmed by 1 base and V by 1 base; bases with no gene match: 2. Germline CDR1 reads SGHRS; CDR2 reads YFSETQ. This CDR3 has 15 residues. The CDR3 DNA sequence: TGCGCCAGCAGCTTGCGGACAGGGGGTTCCTACGAGCAGTACTTC. This encodes CASSLRTGGSYEQYF.

The genes are TRBV30 and TRBJ2-3, with TRBD2 matching 7 bases. Trimming at V came to 1 base and at J to 3 bases, leaving 16 bases not matched to a gene. Germline loops: CDR1 GTSNPN, CDR2 SVGIG (reference sequence). CDR3 length: 18 residues. DNA for the CDR3: TGTGCCTGGAGTGGCTGGGTAGGAACTAGCGTAACAACAGATACGCAGTATTTT. This sequence encodes CAWSGWVGTSVTTDTQYF.

The J gene is TRBJ1-2, the V gene TRBV5-8; perhaps TRBD1 as D (5 bases). Germline values: CDR1 SGHTS, CDR2 YDEGEE. This CDR3 has 15 residues. Trimming cost V 0 bases and J 6 bases, with 15 bases left between them. As DNA, the CDR3 is TGTGCCAGCAGCTTGGAGGTCAGCAGGGTGGATGGCTACACCTTC. Residues: CASSLEVSRVDGYTF.

The chain uses TRBV28 and TRBJ2-7; possible D gene TRBD1, 6 bases. The V gene's germline CDR1 is MDHEN and CDR2 SYDVKM. Deletions cut 4 bases from V and 1 base from J, with 20 bases between. The CDR3 loop spans 17 amino acids. The chain's CDR3 is CASSSMGHRDNSYEQYF. The CDR3 nucleotides read TGTGCCAGCAGTTCCATGGGACATAGGGACAATTCCTACGAGCAGTACTTC.

The J gene is TRBJ2-3, the V gene TRBV5-1; 9 bases map to TRBD2. This CDR3 is 15 amino acids long. Germline V gives CDR1 SGHRS, CDR2 YFSETQ. V was pared by 0 bases and J by 5 bases, with 4 bases of the junction left unmatched. CDR3 protein: CASSLAYSGGDTQYF. The CDR3 nucleotides read TGCGCCAGCAGCTTGGCGTATAGCGGGGGAGATACGCAGTATTTT.

The DNA for the CDR3 is TGTGCCAGCACCCTTGACAGGGGGCCCTACAATGAGCAGTTCTTC. Its protein product is CASTLDRGPYNEQFF. The V gene is TRBV6-5, the J gene TRBJ2-1; 10 bases agree with TRBD1. The junction had 5 bases not matched to a gene; V was cut back by 7 bases and J by 2 bases. Germline V gives CDR1 MNHEY, CDR2 SVGAGI. The CDR3 extends over 15 amino acids.

The chain joins TRBV5-1 to TRBJ1-2; 7 bases are shared with TRBD1. CDR1 and CDR2 from the germline V gene are SGHRS and YFSETQ. Trimming took 3 bases from V and 11 from J; bases not matched to a gene: 7. CDR3 size: 12 residues. CDR3 in amino acids: CASSSTGRGYTF. DNA for the CDR3: TGCGCCAGCAGCTCGACAGGGCGCGGATACACCTTC.

DNA of the CDR3: TGTGCCAGCAGGGAGCCCCGGGTTGCAGAATCTACCACAAACAATGAGCAGTTCTTC. It is translated as CASREPRVAESTTNNEQFF. The chain links TRBV2 to TRBJ2-1; D is ambiguous. The CDR3 has 19 residues. The germline V and J ends were trimmed by 6 bases and 5 bases, with 29 bases remaining between them. The germline CDR1 and CDR2 sequences are SNHLY and FYNNEI.

This chain joins TRBV28 and TRBJ1-2, with no clear D. CDR1 and CDR2 from the germline V gene are MDHEN and SYDVKM. The V gene lost 6 bases and the J gene lost 8 bases, with 19 bases spanning the gap. The CDR3 has 14 amino acids. CDR3 region: CASSPPGPGFGYTF. The CDR3, as DNA: TGTGCCAGCAGCCCACCCGGACCGGGGTTCGGCTACACCTTC.

This chain joins TRBV4-2 and TRBJ2-3; 9 nucleotides align to TRBD1. The J segment lost 1 base and the V segment lost 4 bases, leaving 0 bases of the junction unmatched. The CDR3 totals 14 residues. Germline V lookup: CDR1 LGHNA, CDR2 YNFKEQ. This CDR3 is CASSRDRGTDTQYF. CDR3 nucleotides: TGTGCCAGCAGCCGGGACAGGGGCACAGATACGCAGTATTTT.

This chain links TRBV28 with TRBJ1-5; D ambiguous. Germline assignment: CDR1 MDHEN and CDR2 SYDVKM. V lost 5 bases and J 0 bases, leaving 11 bases between the germline ends. The CDR3 spans 15 residues. The chain's CDR3 is CASSPDGYSNQPQHF. CDR3 in DNA: TGTGCCAGCAGTCCCGACGGATATAGCAATCAGCCCCAGCATTTT.

In this sample, this clone turned up once. CDR3 sequence: CASSITGERTRGYTF. The CDR3 DNA follows: TGTGCCAGTAGTATAACAGGGGAACGAACTCGGGGCTACACCTTC. The rearrangement uses TRBV19 and TRBJ1-2; TRBD1 agrees at 7 bases. Germline CDR1 and CDR2: LNHDA and SQIVND (reference sequence). V trimming: 2 bases; J trimming: 8 bases; junction bases outside the gene matches: 11. The CDR3 runs 15 residues.